These 6 T cell receptor beta chains were all obtained from the same sample, sequenced in a study of T-cell reconstitution after alpha-beta-depleted transplantation in children. Unique molecular identifiers featured in how the TCRbeta library was prepared. TCRdb reprocessed the PCR reads via MiXCR and lists one record per CDR3 protein. This repertoire shows approximately 150,000 distinct CDR3 sequences, 7.5% to 9% found once; its top ten account for about a sixth. The input for sequencing was PBMCs, mostly from graft donor cells, taken 180 days after TCRalphabeta/CD19-depleted stem cell transplant. The receptors stem from a female patient between 2 and 15 years old who had a stem cell transplant for congenital amegakaryocytic thrombocytopenia, so the T cells may come from the graft donor.

The rearrangement links TRBV19 to TRBJ2-3; 8 bases are shared with TRBD2. V shed 10 bases, J shed 3 bases, and the junction held 3 bases outside the gene matches. The CDR3 length is 12 residues. Germline assignment: CDR1 LNHDA and CDR2 SQIVND (reference sequence). The CDR3 DNA reads TGTGCCACCAGCGGGGGTACAGATACGCAGTATTTT. The encoded protein is CATSGGTDTQYF.

The chain carries TRBV18 and TRBJ1-2; no firm D call. The length of the CDR3 is 12 residues. Germline-derived CDR1 and CDR2 are KGHSH and LQKENI. Trimming left V 2 bases short and J 4 bases short, with 5 bases between. The CDR3: CASSPGIYGYTF. Here the CDR3 DNA reads TGTGCCAGCTCACCAGGGATCTATGGCTACACCTTC.

The rearrangement uses TRBV20-1 and TRBJ1-2; tentative D call: TRBD1 (6 bases). There are 14 residues in the CDR3. CDR1 is DFQATT and CDR2 is SNEGSKA in the germline V gene (reference sequence). Trimming removed 6 bases from V and 1 base from J, with 15 bases in between. DNA for the CDR3: TGCAGTGCCCCAGGCAGGGGAAGTAACTATGGCTACACCTTC. Translating gives CSAPGRGSNYGYTF.

At least ten counts were recorded for this clonotype. The chain combines TRBV7-3 with TRBJ2-1; D perhaps matches TRBD1 (5 bases). This CDR3 contains 15 residues. Germline loops: CDR1 SGHTA, CDR2 FQGTGA. V was trimmed by 0 bases and J by 8 bases, leaving 14 bases between them. CDR3 in amino acids: CASSLTPGKMDEQFF. DNA of the CDR3: TGTGCCAGCAGCTTAACGCCAGGGAAGATGGATGAGCAGTTCTTC.

The chain links TRBV20-1 to TRBJ1-4; D unclear. Per germline, CDR1 DFQATT and CDR2 SNEGSKA (reference sequence). The CDR3 contains 13 residues. Between the trimmed V and J ends, which lost 3 bases and 7 bases, there was a span of 12 bases. The CDR3 sequence: CSASFWGGEKLFF. In DNA form, the CDR3 reads TGCAGTGCTAGTTTCTGGGGAGGTGAAAAACTGTTTTTT.

This clonotype was detected ten times or more. The chain employs TRBV28 and TRBJ1-2, with D perhaps matching TRBD1 (5 bases). Per the germline V gene, CDR1 is MDHEN and CDR2 is SYDVKM. V was shortened by 5 bases and J by 4 bases, with 8 bases between the two germline ends. The CDR3 runs to 12 residues. This CDR3 is CASSVGTYGYTF. Written as DNA, the CDR3 is TGTGCCAGCAGTGTAGGGACCTATGGCTACACCTTC.